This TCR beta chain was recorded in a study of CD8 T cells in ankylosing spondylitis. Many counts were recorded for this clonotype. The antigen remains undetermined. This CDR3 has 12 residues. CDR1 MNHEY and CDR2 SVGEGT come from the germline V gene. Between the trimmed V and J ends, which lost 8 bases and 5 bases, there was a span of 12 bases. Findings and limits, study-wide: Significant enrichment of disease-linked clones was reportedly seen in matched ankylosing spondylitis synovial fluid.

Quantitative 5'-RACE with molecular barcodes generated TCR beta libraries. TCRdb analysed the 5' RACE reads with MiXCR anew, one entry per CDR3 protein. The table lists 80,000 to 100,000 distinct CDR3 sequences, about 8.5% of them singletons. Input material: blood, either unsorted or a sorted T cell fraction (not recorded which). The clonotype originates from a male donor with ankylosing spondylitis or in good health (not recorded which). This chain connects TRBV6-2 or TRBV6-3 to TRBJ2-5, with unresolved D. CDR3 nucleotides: TGTGCCAGCTCACCGACACGGGAGACCCAGTACTTC. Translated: CASSPTRETQYF.